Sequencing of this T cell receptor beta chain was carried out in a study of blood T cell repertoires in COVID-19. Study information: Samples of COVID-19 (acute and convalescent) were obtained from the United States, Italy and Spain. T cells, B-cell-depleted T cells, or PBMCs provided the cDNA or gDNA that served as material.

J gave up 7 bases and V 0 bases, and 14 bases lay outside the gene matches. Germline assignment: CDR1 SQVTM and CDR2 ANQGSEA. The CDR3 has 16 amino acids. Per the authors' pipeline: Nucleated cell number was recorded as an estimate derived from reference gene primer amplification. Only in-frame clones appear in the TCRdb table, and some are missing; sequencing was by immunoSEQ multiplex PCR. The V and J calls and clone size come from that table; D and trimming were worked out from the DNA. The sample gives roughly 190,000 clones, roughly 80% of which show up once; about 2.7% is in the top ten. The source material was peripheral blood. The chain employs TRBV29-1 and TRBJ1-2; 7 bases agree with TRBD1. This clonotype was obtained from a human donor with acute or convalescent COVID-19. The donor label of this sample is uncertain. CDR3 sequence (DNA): TGCAGCGTTGAAGAACAGGGGAAGAAATTATTGGGTGGCTACACCTTC. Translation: CSVEEQGKKLLGGYTF.